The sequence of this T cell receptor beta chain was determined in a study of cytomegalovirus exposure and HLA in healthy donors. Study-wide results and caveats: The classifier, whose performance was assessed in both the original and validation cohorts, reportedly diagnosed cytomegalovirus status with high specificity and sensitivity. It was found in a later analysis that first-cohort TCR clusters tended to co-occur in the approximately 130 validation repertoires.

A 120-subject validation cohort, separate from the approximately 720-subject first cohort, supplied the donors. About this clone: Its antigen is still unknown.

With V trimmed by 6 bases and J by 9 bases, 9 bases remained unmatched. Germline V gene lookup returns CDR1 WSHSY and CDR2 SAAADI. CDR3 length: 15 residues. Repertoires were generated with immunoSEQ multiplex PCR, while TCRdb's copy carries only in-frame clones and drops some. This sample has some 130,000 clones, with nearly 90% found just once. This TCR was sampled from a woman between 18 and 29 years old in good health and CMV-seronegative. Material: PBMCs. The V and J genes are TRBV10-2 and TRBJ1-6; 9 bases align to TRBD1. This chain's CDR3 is CASSPQGAIFSPLHF. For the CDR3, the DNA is TGCGCCAGCAGCCCACAGGGGGCAATTTTTTCACCCCTCCACTTT.